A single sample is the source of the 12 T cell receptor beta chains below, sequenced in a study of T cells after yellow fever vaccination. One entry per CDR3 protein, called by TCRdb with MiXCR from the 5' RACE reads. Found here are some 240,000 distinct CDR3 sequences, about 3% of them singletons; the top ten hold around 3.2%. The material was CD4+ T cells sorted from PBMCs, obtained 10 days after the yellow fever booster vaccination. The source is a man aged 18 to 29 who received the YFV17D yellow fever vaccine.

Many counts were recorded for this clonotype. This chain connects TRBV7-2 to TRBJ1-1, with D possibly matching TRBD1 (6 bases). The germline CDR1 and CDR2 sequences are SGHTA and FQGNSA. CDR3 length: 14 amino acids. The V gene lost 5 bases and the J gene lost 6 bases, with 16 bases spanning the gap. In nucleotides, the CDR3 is TGTGCCAGCAGCAGCGGACAGTCATCCGCTGAAGCTTTCTTT. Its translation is CASSSGQSSAEAFF.

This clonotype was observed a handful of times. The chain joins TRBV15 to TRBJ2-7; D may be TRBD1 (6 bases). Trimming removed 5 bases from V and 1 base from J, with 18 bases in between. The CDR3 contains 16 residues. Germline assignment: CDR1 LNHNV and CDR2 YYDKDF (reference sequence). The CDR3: CATSLQATGWSYEQYV. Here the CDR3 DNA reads TGTGCCACCAGCCTTCAGGCAACAGGGTGGTCCTACGAGCAGTACGTC.

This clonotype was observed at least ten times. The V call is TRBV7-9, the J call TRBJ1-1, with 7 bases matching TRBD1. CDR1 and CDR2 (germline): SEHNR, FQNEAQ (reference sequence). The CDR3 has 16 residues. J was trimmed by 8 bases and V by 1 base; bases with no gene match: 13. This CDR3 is CASSLDRGRGDSEAFF. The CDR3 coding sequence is TGTGCCAGCAGCTTAGACCGCGGCAGGGGGGACTCGGAAGCTTTCTTT.

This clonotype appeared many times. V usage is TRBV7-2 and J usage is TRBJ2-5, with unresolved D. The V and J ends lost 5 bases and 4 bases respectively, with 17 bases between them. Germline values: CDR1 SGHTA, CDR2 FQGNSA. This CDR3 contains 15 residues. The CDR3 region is CASSRLGALGETQYF. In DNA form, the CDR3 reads TGTGCCAGCAGCCGTCTTGGAGCTCTGGGAGAGACCCAGTACTTC.

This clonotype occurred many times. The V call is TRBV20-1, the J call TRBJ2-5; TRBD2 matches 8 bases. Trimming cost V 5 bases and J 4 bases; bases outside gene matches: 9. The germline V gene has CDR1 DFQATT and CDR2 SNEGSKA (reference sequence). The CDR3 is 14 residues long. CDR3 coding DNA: TGCAGTGCTGGGAGCGGGAGAGAAAGAGAGACCCAGTACTTC. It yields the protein CSAGSGRERETQYF.

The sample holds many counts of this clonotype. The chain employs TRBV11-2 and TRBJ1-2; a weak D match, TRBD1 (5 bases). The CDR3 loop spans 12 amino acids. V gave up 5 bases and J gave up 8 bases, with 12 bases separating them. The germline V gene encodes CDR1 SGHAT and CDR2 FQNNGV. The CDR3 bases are TGTGCCAGCAGCCTTCGGGGCGCGGGCTACACCTTC. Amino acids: CASSLRGAGYTF. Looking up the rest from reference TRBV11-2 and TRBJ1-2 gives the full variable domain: EAGVAQSPRYKIIEKRQSVAFWCNPISGHATLYWYQQILGQGPKLLIQFQNNGVVDDSQLPKDRFSAERLKGVDSTLKIQPAKLEDSAVYLCASSLRGAGYTFGSGTRLTVV.

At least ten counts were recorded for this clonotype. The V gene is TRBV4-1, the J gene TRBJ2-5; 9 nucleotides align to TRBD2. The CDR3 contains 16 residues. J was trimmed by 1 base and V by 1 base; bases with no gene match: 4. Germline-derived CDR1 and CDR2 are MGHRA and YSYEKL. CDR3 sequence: CASSQGERGAQETQYF. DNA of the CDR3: TGCGCCAGCAGCCAAGGAGAGCGGGGGGCCCAAGAGACCCAGTACTTC.

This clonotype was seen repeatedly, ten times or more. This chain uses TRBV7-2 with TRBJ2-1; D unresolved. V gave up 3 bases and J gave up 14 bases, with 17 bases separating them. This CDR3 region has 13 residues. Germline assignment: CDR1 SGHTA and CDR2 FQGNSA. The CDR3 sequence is CASSFPPGSTKFF. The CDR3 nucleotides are TGTGCCAGCAGCTTCCCTCCCGGGTCCACGAAGTTCTTC. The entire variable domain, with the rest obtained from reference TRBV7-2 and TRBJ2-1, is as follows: GAGVSQSPSNKVTEKGKDVELRCDPISGHTALYWYRQSLGQGLEFLIYFQGNSAPDKSGLPSDRFSAERTGGSVSTLTIQRTQQEDSAVYLCASSFPPGSTKFFGPGTRLTVL.

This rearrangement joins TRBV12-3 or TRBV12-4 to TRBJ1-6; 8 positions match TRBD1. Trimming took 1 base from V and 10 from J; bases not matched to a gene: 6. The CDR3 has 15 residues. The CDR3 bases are TGTGCCAGCAGTTTAGTAGGACAGGGAGAATCACCCCTCCACTTT. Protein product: CASSLVGQGESPLHF.

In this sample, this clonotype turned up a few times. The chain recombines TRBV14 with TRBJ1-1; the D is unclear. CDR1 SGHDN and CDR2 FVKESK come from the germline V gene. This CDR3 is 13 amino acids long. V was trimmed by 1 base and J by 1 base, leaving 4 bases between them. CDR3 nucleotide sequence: TGTGCCAGCAGCCAAGCCTCGAACACTGAAGCTTTCTTT. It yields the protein CASSQASNTEAFF.

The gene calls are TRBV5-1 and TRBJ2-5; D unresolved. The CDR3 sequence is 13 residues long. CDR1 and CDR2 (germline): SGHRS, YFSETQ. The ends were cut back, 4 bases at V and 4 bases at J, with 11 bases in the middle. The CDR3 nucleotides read TGCGCCAGCAGCCCGTCCGCCCCAGAGACCCAGTACTTC. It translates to CASSPSAPETQYF. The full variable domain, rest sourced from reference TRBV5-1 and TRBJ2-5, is KAGVTQTPRYLIKTRGQQVTLSCSPISGHRSVSWYQQTPGQGLQFLFEYFSETQRNKGNFPGRFSGRQFSNSRSEMNVSTLELGDSALYLCASSPSAPETQYFGPGTRLLVL.

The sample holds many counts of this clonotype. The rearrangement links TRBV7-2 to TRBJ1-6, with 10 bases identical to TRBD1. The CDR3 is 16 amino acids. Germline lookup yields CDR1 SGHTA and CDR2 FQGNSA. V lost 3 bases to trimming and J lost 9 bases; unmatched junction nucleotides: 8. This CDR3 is CASSFRRDRGLSPLHF. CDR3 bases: TGTGCCAGCAGCTTTCGCCGGGACAGGGGCCTTTCACCCCTCCACTTT. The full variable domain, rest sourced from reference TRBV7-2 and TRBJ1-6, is GAGVSQSPSNKVTEKGKDVELRCDPISGHTALYWYRQSLGQGLEFLIYFQGNSAPDKSGLPSDRFSAERTGGSVSTLTIQRTQQEDSAVYLCASSFRRDRGLSPLHFGNGTRLTVT.